Listed here are 29 T cell receptor beta chains from one sample, sequenced in a study of human T cells and chemical hapten exposure. In TCRdb, the RACE reads were re-called with MiXCR into one record per CDR3 protein. The sample lists approximately 100,000 distinct CDR3 sequences, roughly an eighth occurring once. Sample time point: pre-sensitization, week 0. The treatment is: therapeutic diphenylcyclopropenone sensitization with weekly scalp DPC. This material consisted of whole blood, taken in connection with sensitization to the hapten diphenylcyclopropenone (DPC). Receptor source: a woman in her forties or fifties with alopecia areata. Some clones in this sample may be carry-over from other donors' samples.

The chain carries TRBV10-1 and TRBJ2-1, with 8 bases aligning to TRBD1. CDR1 and CDR2 from the germline V gene are WNHNN and SYGVQD (reference sequence). V was clipped by 5 bases and J by 7 bases; unmatched bases: 10. This CDR3 spans 15 amino acids. The CDR3 loop is CASSYIRTGPNEQFF. CDR3 nucleotide sequence: TGCGCCAGCAGTTATATTCGGACAGGGCCGAATGAGCAGTTCTTC.

This clonotype has just a few counts. The CDR3 sequence is CASSFFGTGGGEAFF. CDR3 nucleotides: TGTGCCAGCAGCTTCTTCGGGACAGGGGGTGGGGAAGCTTTCTTT. The chain links TRBV7-8 to TRBJ1-1; 11 bases agree with TRBD1. V dropped 3 bases and J dropped 8; count of bases not matched to a gene: 8. The V gene's germline CDR1 is SGHVS and CDR2 FQNEAQ. The CDR3 contains 15 residues.

This clonotype came up a few times. V usage is TRBV5-1 and J usage is TRBJ2-1, with no clear D. Germline V gives CDR1 SGHRS, CDR2 YFSETQ. V was clipped by 3 bases and J by 0 bases, with 13 bases between them. This CDR3 has 16 amino acids. The CDR3 region is CASSSRTASSYNEQFF. The CDR3 bases are TGCGCCAGCAGCTCCCGGACCGCTAGCTCCTACAATGAGCAGTTCTTC. Full variable domain (outside the CDR3, taken from reference TRBV5-1 and TRBJ2-1): KAGVTQTPRYLIKTRGQQVTLSCSPISGHRSVSWYQQTPGQGLQFLFEYFSETQRNKGNFPGRFSGRQFSNSRSEMNVSTLELGDSALYLCASSSRTASSYNEQFFGPGTRLTVL.

The sample holds many counts of this clonotype. The genes are TRBV28 and TRBJ1-6; D may be TRBD1 (5 bases). V lost 5 bases, J lost 0 bases, and 8 bases lay in between. Per the germline V gene, CDR1 is MDHEN and CDR2 is SYDVKM. The CDR3 extends over 15 amino acids. Written as DNA, the CDR3 is TGTGCCAGCAGTGGGGGAAGCTCCTATAATTCACCCCTCCACTTT. It encodes CASSGGSSYNSPLHF.

The sample holds a few counts of this clonotype. The chain employs TRBV10-3 and TRBJ1-6; the match to TRBD1 covers 7 bases. This CDR3 has 14 amino acids. The ends lost 4 bases at V and 10 bases at J; junction bases unmatched: 7. Germline assignment: CDR1 ENHRY and CDR2 SYGVKD. The chain's CDR3 is CAISAGQRESPLHF. CDR3 sequence (DNA): TGTGCCATCAGTGCGGGACAGCGGGAATCACCCCTCCACTTT.

In this sample, this clonotype turned up many times. This sequence joins TRBV18 and TRBJ2-6; D uncertain. The CDR3 runs 16 residues. CDR1 and CDR2 from the germline V gene are KGHSH and LQKENI. The V gene lost 1 base and the J gene lost 0 bases, with 7 bases spanning the gap. CDR3 coding DNA: TGTGCCAGCTCACCACAGGCAAGCTCTGGGGCCAACGTCCTGACTTTC. Its translation is CASSPQASSGANVLTF.

This clonotype was seen only a few times. The chain is built from TRBV7-2 and TRBJ2-3; weak D call: TRBD2 (5 bases). Trimming removed 1 base from V and 2 bases from J, with 10 bases in between. This CDR3 contains 15 residues. Germline V gene data show CDR1 as SGHTA and CDR2 as FQGNSA. This CDR3 reads CASSLVGDFTDTQYF. The CDR3 DNA is TGTGCCAGCAGCTTAGTCGGGGATTTCACAGATACGCAGTATTTT.

This clonotype appeared a few times. The V and J genes are TRBV29-1 and TRBJ1-1; no definite D call. The CDR3 is made up of 12 amino acids. Looked up from germline, CDR1 is SQVTM and CDR2 is ANQGSEA. Trimming left V 5 bases short and J 2 bases short, with 9 bases between. The DNA for the CDR3 is TGCAGCGTTCGGGTAACTAACACTGAAGCTTTCTTT. This sequence encodes CSVRVTNTEAFF.

This clonotype was seen more than once but under ten times. The gene calls are TRBV12-3 or TRBV12-4 and TRBJ2-1; 11 bases agree with TRBD2. CDR3 length equals 13 residues. This chain's CDR3 is CASLAGGYNEQFF. In DNA, the CDR3 is TGTGCGTCGCTAGCGGGAGGATACAATGAGCAGTTCTTC.

In this sample, this clonotype turned up a few times. V usage is TRBV6-2 or TRBV6-3 and J usage is TRBJ1-1; D gene uncertain. CDR3 length equals 14 residues. Germline V gives CDR1 MNHEY, CDR2 SVGEGT. V lost 1 base and J lost 1, with 7 bases in between. Written as DNA, the CDR3 is TGTGCCAGCAGTTACTGGGTTGAGAACACTGAAGCTTTCTTT. Its translation: CASSYWVENTEAFF.

Only a few counts were recorded for this clonotype. J is TRBJ1-1 and V is TRBV4-3, with D possibly matching TRBD1 (6 bases). The CDR3 is 15 amino acids. V lost 4 bases and J lost 6, with 18 bases in between. Germline CDR1 and CDR2: LGHNA and YSLEER. CDR3 DNA: TGCGCCAGCAGCCCGGGACATCCCATAGGGGCTGAAGCTTTCTTT. Its protein product is CASSPGHPIGAEAFF.

The sample holds many counts of this clonotype. The CDR3 is CASSLNYGYTF. The CDR3 coding sequence is TGTGCCAGCAGCCTTAACTATGGCTACACCTTC. The rearrangement joins TRBV28 to TRBJ1-2; no firm D call. This CDR3 has 11 residues. Germline V gene data show CDR1 as MDHEN and CDR2 as SYDVKM. Between the trimmed V and J ends, which lost 6 bases and 1 base, there was a span of 3 bases.

V and J are TRBV3-1 and TRBJ2-7, with 7 bases identical to TRBD1. The CDR3 is 14 amino acids. The ends lost 4 bases at V and 3 bases at J; junction bases unmatched: 6. In germline, CDR1 is LGHDT, CDR2 YNNKEL (reference sequence). As DNA, the CDR3 is TGTGCCAGCAGCCCCGGGACAGATCTCTACGAGCAGTACTTC. It yields the protein CASSPGTDLYEQYF.

This clonotype was seen only a few times. J is TRBJ2-2 and V is TRBV7-9; the D call may be TRBD1 or TRBD2 (5 bases each). This CDR3 has 16 residues. V was cut by 5 bases and J by 0 bases, with 13 bases left in between. CDR1 and CDR2 from the germline V gene are SEHNR and FQNEAQ (reference sequence). The CDR3 spells CASSPGTLANTGELFF. CDR3 nucleotides: TGTGCCAGCAGCCCGGGGACGCTCGCGAACACCGGGGAGCTGTTTTTT.

This clonotype has only a few counts. This sequence joins TRBV12-3 or TRBV12-4 and TRBJ1-3; D unresolved. CDR3 length: 13 residues. Trimming shortened V by 6 bases and J by 4 bases, and 10 bases separated the two germline ends. In DNA form, the CDR3 reads TGTGCCAGCAGCGAACTGTGGGGAAACACCATATATTTT. It specifies CASSELWGNTIYF.

Many counts were recorded for this clonotype. This chain links TRBV12-3 or TRBV12-4 with TRBJ2-1, with a possible D match to TRBD1 (6 bases). V lost 7 bases, J lost 0 bases, and 13 bases lay in between. The length of the CDR3 is 15 residues. The CDR3, as DNA: TGTGCCAGCATCGTGACAGGACCCTCCTACAATGAGCAGTTCTTC. Translating gives CASIVTGPSYNEQFF.

In its sample, this clonotype was seen many times. The CDR3 coding sequence is TGTGCCAGCAGCTTAAGAGAGACCCAGTACTTC. It specifies CASSLRETQYF. This chain joins TRBV28 and TRBJ2-5; D not resolved. The germline gives CDR1 MDHEN, CDR2 SYDVKM. The CDR3 is 11 amino acids. The V and J ends lost 6 bases and 4 bases respectively, with 6 bases between them.

The sample holds a few counts of this clonotype. This sequence joins TRBV7-6 and TRBJ1-3; 12 bases map to TRBD1. V dropped 5 bases and J dropped 3; count of bases not matched to a gene: 5. The CDR3 loop spans 16 amino acids. Germline-derived CDR1 and CDR2 are SGHVS and FNYEAQ. The CDR3 sequence is CASSPGQGAGGNTIYF. The CDR3 region has the DNA TGTGCCAGCAGCCCGGGACAGGGGGCAGGTGGAAACACCATATATTTT.

Only a few counts were recorded for this clonotype. The chain combines TRBV10-2 with TRBJ2-7; 9 bases are shared with TRBD1. The CDR3 loop spans 15 amino acids. Germline CDR1 is WSHSY and CDR2 is SAAADI. The V and J ends lost 3 bases and 5 bases, in that order; junction bases with no gene match: 8. CDR3 loop: CASSDTGTGSHEQYF. The CDR3 DNA sequence: TGCGCCAGCAGTGACACCGGGACAGGGAGCCACGAGCAGTACTTC.

The chain combines TRBV20-1 with TRBJ1-5, with D maybe TRBD1 (5 bases). V was pared by 1 base and J by 1 base, with 11 bases between. Per the germline V gene, CDR1 is DFQATT and CDR2 is SNEGSKA (reference sequence). This CDR3 spans 15 amino acids. CDR3 nucleotides: TGCAGTGCTAGAGGGGAAGGGGACAGCAATCAGCCCCAGCATTTT. It codes for CSARGEGDSNQPQHF.

This clonotype was recorded many times. This chain joins TRBV28 and TRBJ1-5; 8 bases are a match to TRBD1. Trimming took 5 bases from V and 5 from J; bases not matched to a gene: 5. The CDR3 covers 14 residues. Germline values: CDR1 MDHEN, CDR2 SYDVKM. The CDR3, as DNA: TGTGCCAGCAGTGTGTACAGGGGGGATCAGCCCCAGCATTTT. Its translation: CASSVYRGDQPQHF. The complete variable domain, with remaining parts taken from reference TRBV28 and TRBJ1-5, reads DVKVTQSSRYLVKRTGEKVFLECVQDMDHENMFWYRQDPGLGLRLIYFSYDVKMKEKGDIPEGYSVSREKKERFSLILESASTNQTSMYLCASSVYRGDQPQHFGDGTRLSIL.

This sequence joins TRBV7-9 and TRBJ2-7; a weak D match, TRBD2 (6 bases). The V and J ends lost 3 bases and 2 bases respectively, with 11 bases between them. Germline assignment: CDR1 SEHNR and CDR2 FQNEAQ (reference sequence). This CDR3 comprises 14 residues. CDR3 sequence (DNA): TGTGCCAGCAGCTTGGAGCGGGTAGCCTACGAGCAGTACTTC. The encoded protein is CASSLERVAYEQYF.

This chain joins TRBV28 and TRBJ2-7; 9 nucleotides line up with TRBD2. Germline CDR1 MDHEN, CDR2 SYDVKM. The ends lost 5 bases at V and 2 bases at J; junction bases unmatched: 4. The CDR3 extends over 14 amino acids. CDR3 sequence: CASSISGRAYEQYF. CDR3 nucleotides: TGTGCCAGCAGTATTAGCGGGAGAGCCTACGAGCAGTACTTC.

The chain couples TRBV27 to TRBJ2-1, with D hard to call. Germline V gene sequence: CDR1 MNHEY, CDR2 SMNVEV (reference sequence). This CDR3 is 13 amino acids long. Trimming shortened V by 5 bases and J by 2 bases, and 7 bases separated the two germline ends. The CDR3 nucleotides are TGTGCCAGCAGTCCCGCTACCTACAATGAGCAGTTCTTC. Protein product: CASSPATYNEQFF.

The chain is built from TRBV18 and TRBJ1-1; TRBD1 is a possible D gene (5 bases). With 6 bases removed from V and 6 bases from J, the gap between germline ends came to 17 bases. Germline values: CDR1 KGHSH, CDR2 LQKENI. This CDR3 is 14 amino acids long. Here the CDR3 DNA reads TGTGCCAGCTCCCTAAGCCAGGGAACGGCTGAAGCTTTCTTT. Protein: CASSLSQGTAEAFF.

The chain combines TRBV12-3 or TRBV12-4 with TRBJ2-1; TRBD2 is a possible D gene (6 bases). V was trimmed by 4 bases and J by 7 bases, leaving 14 bases between them. The CDR3 covers 14 residues. The CDR3 is CASSSRGGINEQFF. Here the CDR3 DNA reads TGTGCCAGCAGTTCCCGTGGGGGGATAAATGAGCAGTTCTTC.

This clonotype was observed a few times. The V call is TRBV4-2, the J call TRBJ2-7, with TRBD2 matching over 8 bases. The CDR3 loop spans 15 amino acids. V lost 3 bases and J lost 7; bases outside the gene matches: 11. Germline V gene sequence: CDR1 LGHNA, CDR2 YNFKEQ. The CDR3 region is CASSQDRGTSWEQYF. The DNA for the CDR3 is TGTGCCAGCAGCCAGGACCGTGGGACTAGTTGGGAGCAGTACTTC.

The rearrangement uses TRBV21-1 and TRBJ2-7; whether TRBD1, the table's D call, matches the DNA was not checked. TRBV21-1 corresponds to a pseudogene. The CDR3 consists of 20 residues. CDR3 coding DNA: TGTGCCAGCAGCAACTCTGGGGGGCCCAAGACAGGGAGGTCTTCCAACGAGCAGTACTTC. Amino acid sequence: CASSNSGGPKTGRSSNEQYF.

The chain couples TRBV12-3 or TRBV12-4 to TRBJ1-1; no firm D call. The germline V and J ends were trimmed by 3 bases and 4 bases, with 9 bases remaining between them. The CDR3 totals 13 residues. The CDR3: CASSFNEGTEAFF. CDR3 nucleotides: TGTGCCAGCAGTTTTAATGAGGGCACTGAAGCTTTCTTT.